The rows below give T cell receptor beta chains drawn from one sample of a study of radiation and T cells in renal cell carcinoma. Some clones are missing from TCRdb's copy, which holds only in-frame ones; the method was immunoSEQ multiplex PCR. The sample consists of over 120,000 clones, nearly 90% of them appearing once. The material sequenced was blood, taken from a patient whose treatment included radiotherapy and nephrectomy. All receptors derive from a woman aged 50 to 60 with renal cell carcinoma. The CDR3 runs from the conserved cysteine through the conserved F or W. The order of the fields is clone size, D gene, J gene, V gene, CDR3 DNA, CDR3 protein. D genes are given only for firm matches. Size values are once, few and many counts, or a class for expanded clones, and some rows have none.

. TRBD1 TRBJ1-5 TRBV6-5 TGTGCCAGCAGGGGACAGGGGGCGAGCAATCAGCCCCAGCATTTT CASRGQGASNQPQHF
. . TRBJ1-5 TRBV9 TGTGCCAGCAGCGGACCAGGGATTGGGCAGCCCCAGCATTTT CASSGPGIGQPQHF
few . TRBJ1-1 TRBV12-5 TGTGCTAGTGGCCAAGCTTTCTTT CASGQAFF
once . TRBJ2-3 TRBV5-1 TGCGCCAGCAGCCAAGATGTAGGTGGCACAGATACGCAGTATTTT CASSQDVGGTDTQYF
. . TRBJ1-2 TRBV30 TGTGCCTGGAGTGTCGGGGACACCACCTATGGCTACACCTTC CAWSVGDTTYGYTF
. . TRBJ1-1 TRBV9 TGTGCCAGCACCCGGACAGTTTCTCGGACTGAAGCTTTCTTT CASTRTVSRTEAFF
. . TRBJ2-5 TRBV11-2 TGTGCCAGCAGCTTAGGTACAGTTCAAGAGACCCAGTACTTC CASSLGTVQETQYF
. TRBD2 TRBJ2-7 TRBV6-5 TGTGCCAGCAGTTACGCAAGCGGGGGTGGGACCTACGAGCAGTACTTC CASSYASGGGTYEQYF
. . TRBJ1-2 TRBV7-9 TGTGCCAGCAGCTTAGAAAGCCTCTATGGCTACACCTTC CASSLESLYGYTF
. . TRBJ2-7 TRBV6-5 TGTGCCAGCAGTTACCTGGGAGGCGAGCAGTACTTC CASSYLGGEQYF
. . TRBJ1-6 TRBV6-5 TGTGCCAGCAGTTTTGGTGGCGGGAATTCACCCCTCCACTTT CASSFGGGNSPLHF
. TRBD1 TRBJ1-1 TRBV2 TGTGCCAGCAGCCGGGACAGGGGGTCGGGCACTGAAGCTTTCTTT CASSRDRGSGTEAFF
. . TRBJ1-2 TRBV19 TGTGCCCCGAAAAGAGGGGCGGCGGGCTACACCTTC CAPKRGAAGYTF
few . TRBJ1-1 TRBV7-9 TGTGCCAGCAGTGCGATCACACCCAACACTGAAGCTTTCTTT CASSAITPNTEAFF
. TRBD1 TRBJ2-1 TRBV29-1 TGCAGCGTCCCTGCCCGCTCGACAGGGAACAATGAGCAGTTCTTC CSVPARSTGNNEQFF